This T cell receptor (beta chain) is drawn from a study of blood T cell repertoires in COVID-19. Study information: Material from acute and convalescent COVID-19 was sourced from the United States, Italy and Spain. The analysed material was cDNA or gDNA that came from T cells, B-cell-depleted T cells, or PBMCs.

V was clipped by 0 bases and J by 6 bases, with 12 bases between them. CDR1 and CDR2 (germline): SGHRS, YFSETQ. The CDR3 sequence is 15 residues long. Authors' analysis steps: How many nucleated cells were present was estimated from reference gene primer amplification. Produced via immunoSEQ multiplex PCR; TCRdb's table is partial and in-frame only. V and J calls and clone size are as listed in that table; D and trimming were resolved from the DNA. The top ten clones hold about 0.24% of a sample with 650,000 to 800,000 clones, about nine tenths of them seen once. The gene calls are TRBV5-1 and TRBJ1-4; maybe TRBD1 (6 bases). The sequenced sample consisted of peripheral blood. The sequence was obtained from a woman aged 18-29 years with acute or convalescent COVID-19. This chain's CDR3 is CASSLGAGAHEKLFF. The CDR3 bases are TGCGCCAGCAGCTTGGGGGCGGGGGCGCATGAAAAACTGTTTTTT.